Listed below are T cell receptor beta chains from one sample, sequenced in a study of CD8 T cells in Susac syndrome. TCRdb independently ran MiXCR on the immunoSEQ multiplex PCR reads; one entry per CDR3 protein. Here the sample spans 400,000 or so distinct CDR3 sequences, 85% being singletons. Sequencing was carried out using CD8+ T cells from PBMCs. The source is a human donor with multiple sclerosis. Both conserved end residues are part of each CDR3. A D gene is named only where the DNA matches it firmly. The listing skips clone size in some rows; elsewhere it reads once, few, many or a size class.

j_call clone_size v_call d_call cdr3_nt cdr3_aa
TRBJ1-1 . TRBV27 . TGTGCCAGCAGTTTATCTAATACACCAGCCCCGAACACTGAAGCTTTCTTT CASSLSNTPAPNTEAFF
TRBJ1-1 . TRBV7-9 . TGTGCCAGCAGCTTAGGGGCCGTGGGCTACACTGAAGCTTTCTTT CASSLGAVGYTEAFF
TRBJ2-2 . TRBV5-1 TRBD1 TGCGCCAGCAGCCCATCTAGGTCCGGGACAGTCGCCGGGGAGCTGTTTTTT CASSPSRSGTVAGELFF
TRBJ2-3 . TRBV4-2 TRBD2 TGTGCCAGCAGCCAAGATGAGCGGGAGCTTGGCGATACGCAGTATTTT CASSQDERELGDTQYF
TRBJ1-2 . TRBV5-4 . TGTGCCAGCAGCTTGGCCTCGAAGTTAGTGAATGGCTACACCTTC CASSLASKLVNGYTF
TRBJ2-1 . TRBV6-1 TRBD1 TGTGCCAGCATTACCGGGACAGGCGACTACAATGAGCAGTTCTTC CASITGTGDYNEQFF
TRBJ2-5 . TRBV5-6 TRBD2 TGTGCCAGCAGCTTGATAACGGGAGGGAGGCAAGAGACCCAGTACTTC CASSLITGGRQETQYF
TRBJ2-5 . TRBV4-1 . TGCGCCAGCAGCCAAGTTACAGGGAGGCAAGAGACCCAGTACTTC CASSQVTGRQETQYF
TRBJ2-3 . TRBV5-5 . TGTGCCAGCAGCTTCAGGGGGGTCGGCACAGATACGCAGTATTTT CASSFRGVGTDTQYF
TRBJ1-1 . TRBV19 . TGTGCCAGTAAGGGGGAAGGATTTGGGACTGAAGCTTTCTTT CASKGEGFGTEAFF
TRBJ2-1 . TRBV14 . TGTGCCAGCAGCCAAGTTCCGGGACAAATTGATGTTGAGCAGTTCTTC CASSQVPGQIDVEQFF
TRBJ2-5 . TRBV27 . TGTGCCAGCAGTTCGAGGCCCCAGGGACAAGAGACCCAGTACTTC CASSSRPQGQETQYF
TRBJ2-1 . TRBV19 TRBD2 TGTGCCAGTAGTATAGGGACTAGCGGGACCTACAATGAGCAGTTCTTC CASSIGTSGTYNEQFF
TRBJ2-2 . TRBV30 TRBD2 TGTGCCTGGAGCGACCTAGCGGGGGGGGTGACCGGGGAGCTGTTTTTT CAWSDLAGGVTGELFF
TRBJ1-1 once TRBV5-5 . TGTGCCAGCAGCTTTGACCCGAACACTGAAGCTTTCTTT CASSFDPNTEAFF
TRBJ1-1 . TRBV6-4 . TGTGCCAGCAGAGAGGAGTATACGAACACTGAAGCTTTCTTT CASREEYTNTEAFF
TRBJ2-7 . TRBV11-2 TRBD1 TGTGCCAGCAGCACTCTCTTGGACAGGGATCGGTACGAGCAGTACTTC CASSTLLDRDRYEQYF
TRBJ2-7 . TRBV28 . TGTGCCAGCACTACAGGGCAATACGAGCAGTACTTC CASTTGQYEQYF
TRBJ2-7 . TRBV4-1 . TGCGCCAGCAGCCAAGACGGGATTAACCCCTTCTACGAGCAGTACTTC CASSQDGINPFYEQYF
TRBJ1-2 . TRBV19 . TGTGCCAGTATGAAGGACGTAATCGCAGATGGCTACACCTTC CASMKDVIADGYTF